Presented here are 3 T cell receptor beta chains from one specimen sequenced in a study of cytomegalovirus exposure and HLA in healthy donors. It was with 60 Vbeta and 13 Jbeta primers that the PCR ran. Clones were read by immunoSEQ multiplex PCR, and TCRdb kept only the in-frame ones, dropping some. The top ten hold 1.5% to 2% of the sample, which has tens of thousands of clones, roughly four fifths seen once. The source material was PBMCs. These receptors were taken from a man aged 18 to 35 in good health and CMV-seronegative.

The chain uses TRBV2 and TRBJ2-3; perhaps TRBD2 as D (5 bases). CDR1 and CDR2 from the germline V gene are SNHLY and FYNNEI. The CDR3 runs to 15 residues. V gave up 6 bases and J gave up 6 bases, with 19 bases separating them. This CDR3 is CASSSGVLDLDTQYF. The CDR3, as DNA: TGTGCCAGCAGCTCCGGGGTCCTAGATTTGGATACGCAGTATTTT.

In its sample, this clone was seen a few times. This chain links TRBV5-1 with TRBJ2-7; 9 positions match TRBD1. The CDR3 is 13 residues long. After removal of 4 bases from V and 9 bases from J, the junction contained 8 bases not matched to a gene. CDR1 SGHRS and CDR2 YFSETQ come from the germline V gene. The CDR3 is CASSLGQGFGQYF. The CDR3 bases are TGCGCCAGCAGCCTAGGACAGGGGTTCGGGCAGTACTTC.

The V and J genes are TRBV28 and TRBJ1-2, with D possibly TRBD1 on 5 matching bases. Germline CDR1 MDHEN, CDR2 SYDVKM. There are 12 residues in the CDR3. With 3 bases removed from V and 6 bases from J, the gap between germline ends came to 8 bases. For the CDR3, the DNA is TGTGCCAGCAGTTTGCTCAGGGATGGCTACACCTTC. As protein: CASSLLRDGYTF.